Included here is one T cell receptor (beta chain) sequence, with context. Its target is unknown. The data are from a study of post-analysis software for immune sequencing data. Study-wide context: Several disease courses (relapsing-remitting, secondary progressive and progressive-relapsing) of multiple sclerosis were included.

The CDR3 loop spans 14 amino acids. Germline values: CDR1 SGHDT, CDR2 YYEEEE. The germline V and J ends were trimmed by 4 bases and 3 bases, with 11 bases remaining between them. Each TCR beta cDNA library carried unique molecular identifiers. TCRdb reprocessed the PCR reads via MiXCR and lists one record per CDR3 protein. The data contain some 500,000 distinct CDR3 sequences, roughly 45% of them singletons. Notes on the study in general: Comparison of patients with controls showed 5 or 6 TRBV segments more frequent in patients, TRBV5-6, TRBV5-1 and TRBV20-1 among them. Significantly lower normalized Chao1 diversity was seen in multiple sclerosis patients than in controls. Analysis by F measure revealed that same-batch samples clustered strongly together.

The specimen sequenced was blood. The receptor was derived from a girl under 18 with multiple sclerosis. The chain joins TRBV5-6 to TRBJ2-1; a possible D gene is TRBD2 (5 bases). CDR3 nucleotide sequence: TGTGCCAGCAGCCCGGAGGCAGGCTACAATGAGCAGTTCTTC. This codes for CASSPEAGYNEQFF.